The clone carrying this T cell receptor beta chain was seen just once. The entry originates in a study of blood T cell repertoires in COVID-19. Study-level background: Samples representing acute and convalescent COVID-19 were sourced from the United States, Italy and Spain.

Germline V gene sequence: CDR1 SGHNT, CDR2 YYREEE (reference sequence). There are 16 residues in the CDR3. Losses at the gene ends were 4 bases for V and 2 bases for J; bases not matched to a gene: 6. Self-reported history from a screening survey and questionnaire set each donor's cohort. Recovery meant two consecutive negative NP/OP PCR tests, professional clearance, or resolved symptoms. The repertoire was sequenced with immunoSEQ multiplex PCR; TCRdb's copy has only in-frame clones and lacks some. The data contain 150,000 to 200,000 clones, about 91% of them singletons. Sequenced input: PBMCs or T cells enriched from blood (not recorded which). This chain connects TRBV5-4 to TRBJ2-5; TRBD2 matches 12 bases. The sequence was obtained from a woman under 30 who had recovered from COVID-19. The CDR3 sequence is CASSPLGLAGQETQYF. The DNA of the CDR3 is TGTGCCAGCAGCCCGCTCGGACTAGCGGGACAAGAGACCCAGTACTTC.